A selection of T cell receptor beta chains follows, all from one sample in a study of cytomegalovirus exposure and HLA in healthy donors. Method: immunoSEQ multiplex PCR; TCRdb's copy keeps in-frame clones and lacks some. The sample includes about 190,000 clones, roughly 76% seen only once; the top ten take less than 2.5%. Sample: PBMCs. The receptors derive from a woman aged 25 to 45 in good health and CMV-seropositive. The CDR3 runs from the conserved cysteine through the conserved F or W. D genes are given only for firm matches. The size field is filled for only some rows; it gives once, few, many or a size class.

once | TRBJ1-2 | TRBV19 | - | CASSIRQGTKDYGYTF | TGTGCCAGTAGTATAAGGCAGGGGACTAAGGACTATGGCTACACCTTC
- | TRBJ2-1 | TRBV25-1 | - | CASSPPQGRSSYNEQFF | TGTGCCAGCAGCCCGCCCCAGGGAAGGAGCTCCTACAATGAGCAGTTCTTC
- | TRBJ2-1 | TRBV5-1 | TRBD2 | CASSLALGAGTLLSYNEQFF | TGCGCCAGCAGCTTGGCCTTAGGAGCGGGAACCTTATTATCCTACAATGAGCAGTTCTTC
- | TRBJ2-1 | TRBV11-2 | - | CASKKTGTYNEQFF | TGTGCCAGCAAAAAGACAGGAACCTACAATGAGCAGTTCTTC
few | TRBJ1-4 | TRBV6-4 | TRBD1 | CASRRTGEIYEKLFF | TGTGCCAGCAGGCGAACAGGGGAAATTTATGAAAAACTGTTTTTT
- | TRBJ2-7 | TRBV6-5 | TRBD1 | CASSYRDSSYEQYF | TGTGCCAGCAGTTACCGGGACAGCTCCTACGAGCAGTACTTC
once | TRBJ2-3 | TRBV4-2 | TRBD1 | CASSQEGQGADTQYF | TGTGCCAGCAGCCAAGAGGGACAGGGGGCAGATACGCAGTATTTT
- | TRBJ1-3 | TRBV18 | - | CASSRDASGNTIYF | TGTGCCAGCTCACGCGATGCCTCTGGAAACACCATATATTTT
few | TRBJ1-1 | TRBV30 | - | CAWGHRNTEAFF | TGTGCCTGGGGCCATCGGAACACTGAAGCTTTCTTT
- | TRBJ2-7 | TRBV6-4 | - | CASELTERAEQYF | TGTGCCAGCGAACTGACCGAGCGGGCCGAGCAGTACTTC
- | TRBJ1-2 | TRBV7-2 | TRBD1 | CASSTYGTEPSGYTF | TGTGCCAGCAGCACCTACGGGACAGAGCCTAGTGGCTACACCTTC
- | TRBJ2-7 | TRBV7-3 | TRBD1 | CASSFSGQGFGEQYF | TGTGCCAGCAGCTTCTCGGGACAGGGGTTCGGCGAGCAGTACTTC
once | TRBJ2-3 | TRBV4-1 | TRBD2 | CASSLGLAPSAADTQYF | TGCGCCAGCAGCCTGGGACTAGCCCCATCTGCGGCAGATACGCAGTATTTT
- | TRBJ2-7 | TRBV7-9 | TRBD1 | CASSRQGYEQYF | TGTGCCAGCAGTCGACAGGGATACGAGCAGTACTTC
once | TRBJ2-3 | TRBV2 | - | CASSPQGTDTQYF | TGTGCCAGCAGCCCGCAGGGAACAGATACGCAGTATTTT
- | TRBJ2-4 | TRBV27 | - | CASSESWDNAIQYF | TGTGCCAGCAGCGAGTCCTGGGACAACGCCATTCAGTACTTC
- | TRBJ1-4 | TRBV5-1 | TRBD1 | CASSLDRGSEKLFF | TGCGCCAGCAGCTTAGACAGGGGAAGTGAAAAACTGTTTTTT
- | TRBJ1-1 | TRBV11-3 | TRBD1 | CASSSRTGMNTEAFF | TGTGCCAGCAGCTCTAGGACAGGGATGAACACTGAAGCTTTCTTT
- | TRBJ2-5 | TRBV30 | - | CAWSLSGHQETQYF | TGTGCCTGGTCCTTGTCAGGGCACCAAGAGACCCAGTACTTC
- | TRBJ1-5 | TRBV2 | - | CASSGQGVVNQPQHF | TGTGCCAGCAGTGGACAAGGGGTTGTCAATCAGCCCCAGCATTTT
- | TRBJ2-5 | TRBV7-2 | - | CASSSGGGRETQYF | TGTGCCAGCAGCTCAGGAGGCGGTCGCGAGACCCAGTACTTC
- | TRBJ1-1 | TRBV30 | - | CAWNPPTGLNTEAFF | TGTGCCTGGAACCCCCCTACAGGACTGAACACTGAAGCTTTCTTT
once | TRBJ2-3 | TRBV9 | - | CASSPSTDTQYF | TGTGCCAGCAGCCCCTCCACAGATACGCAGTATTTT
- | TRBJ2-7 | TRBV15 | - | CATSSRGLYYEQYF | TGTGCCACCAGCAGCCGGGGGTTATACTACGAGCAGTACTTC
- | TRBJ2-3 | TRBV29-1 | - | CSVRLGPDTQYF | TGCAGCGTTAGACTGGGTCCCGATACGCAGTATTTT
- | TRBJ1-2 | TRBV30 | TRBD1 | CACTGGLYGYTF | TGTGCCTGTACAGGGGGTCTCTATGGCTACACCTTC